This TCR beta chain came from a study of cytomegalovirus exposure and HLA in healthy donors. Study-level background: A subsequent analysis reported that the 120 validation repertoires were produced on the same platform that had also been used for the roughly 700 first-cohort repertoires.

Comments on this clone: Antigen specificity is unknown.

General study results and limits: Investigators reported fewer than 200 TCR beta chains as tied to cytomegalovirus. One later analysis, an examination of the 120 validation repertoires, found that first-cohort TCR clusters tended to co-occur in them. According to reports, the classifier identified cytomegalovirus status with high specificity and sensitivity.

Method: immunoSEQ multiplex PCR; TCRdb's copy keeps in-frame clones and lacks some. The data hold roughly 300,000 clones, with roughly 89% observed a single time. V gave up 1 base and J gave up 1 base, with 11 bases separating them. The V gene's germline CDR1 is SGDLS and CDR2 YYNGEE. The CDR3 has 15 residues. Sequencing was carried out using PBMCs. This sequence originates from a young woman in good health and CMV-seronegative. The J gene is TRBJ1-1, the V gene TRBV9, with D unresolved. The CDR3 here is CASSVSGTANTEAFF. The CDR3 DNA is TGTGCCAGCAGCGTAAGCGGAACAGCGAACACTGAAGCTTTCTTT.